These T cell receptor beta chains were read from a single sample in a study of immune evolution from preneoplasia to lung adenocarcinoma. Using immunoSEQ multiplex PCR, the repertoire was profiled, and TCRdb retains in-frame clones only, with some absent. The table lists about 8,200 clones, about four fifths of them singletons. The sequenced sample consisted of FFPE adjacent normal lung tissue. These receptors all stem from a person aged 55 to 79 with lung adenocarcinoma. The CDR3 runs from the conserved cysteine through the conserved F or W. A D gene is named only where the DNA matches it firmly. Clone size is stated in some rows and not others, as once, few, many or a class when expanded.

j_call d_call clone_size v_call cdr3_nt cdr3_aa
TRBJ1-2 TRBD1 few TRBV28 TGTGCCAGCACCCGACCCCGGGACAGGGCCTATGGCTACACCTTC CASTRPRDRAYGYTF
TRBJ2-5 NA NA TRBV5-4 TGTGCCAGCAGCTTGGACAGGGTAGCCAAAGAGACCCAGTACTTC CASSLDRVAKETQYF
TRBJ1-4 NA NA TRBV27 TGTGCCAGCAGTTTATTCGCGGCAACTAATGAAAAACTGTTTTTT CASSLFAATNEKLFF
TRBJ2-1 TRBD2 NA TRBV5-1 TGCGCCAGCAGCTTGGGAGGCGGGGGGGGTTATGAGCAGTTCTTC CASSLGGGGGYEQFF
TRBJ2-7 NA once TRBV18 TGTGCCAGCTCACCATTCGCTACCTACGAGCAGTACTTC CASSPFATYEQYF
TRBJ1-2 NA NA TRBV11-1 TGTGTCAGCAGCTCACAGGTTAACTATGGCTACACCTTC CVSSSQVNYGYTF
TRBJ2-5 TRBD2 large TRBV2 TGTGCCAGCGCTAGCGGGGGGGCGGGGGAGACCCAGTACTTC CASASGGAGETQYF
TRBJ2-6 NA NA TRBV5-4 TGTGCCAGCGCTCTCCAGGCCTCTGGGGCCAACGTCCTGACTTTC CASALQASGANVLTF
TRBJ2-7 TRBD1 NA TRBV28 TGTGCCAGCAGTTTATGGGGGACAGGGGATGCGCGGGAGCAGTACTTC CASSLWGTGDAREQYF
TRBJ1-1 TRBD1 NA TRBV5-5 TGTGCCAGCAGCTTAACAGGGGCGATGAACACTGAAGCTTTCTTT CASSLTGAMNTEAFF
TRBJ1-1 NA NA TRBV6-5 TGTGCCAGCAGTTACTCGATTTGGGAGGACACTGAAGCTTTCTTT CASSYSIWEDTEAFF
TRBJ1-3 NA few TRBV15 TGTGCCACCAGCAGGGGAAGCTCTGGAAACACCATATATTTT CATSRGSSGNTIYF
TRBJ2-1 NA NA TRBV7-3 TGTGCCAGCAGCTTAACTCTGGGACCTGAGCAGTTCTTC CASSLTLGPEQFF
TRBJ2-7 TRBD2 NA TRBV12-5 TGTGCTAGTGGTTTTGTGCGATTAGCGGGGACCTACGAGCAGTACTTC CASGFVRLAGTYEQYF
TRBJ2-7 TRBD2 NA TRBV4-2 TGTGCCAGCAGCCAAGAGGGAGGGAGCGGAGGTTACGAGCAGTACTTC CASSQEGGSGGYEQYF
TRBJ1-2 NA NA TRBV6-5 TGTGCCAGCAGTTACTCGATGGGCAGGGTTGGTGGCTACACCTTC CASSYSMGRVGGYTF
TRBJ2-3 NA NA TRBV30 TGTGCCTGCCCAGGGGACCGCAATGCGGATACGCAGTATTTT CACPGDRNADTQYF
TRBJ2-2 NA NA TRBV15 TGTGTCACACCGCGACCCAGGACCGGGGAGCTGTTTTTT CVTPRPRTGELFF
TRBJ1-3 NA NA TRBV13 TGTGCCAGCAGTTCGGGACCCCTTCAAGGAAACACCATATATTTT CASSSGPLQGNTIYF
TRBJ2-7 TRBD1 NA TRBV10-1 TGCGCCAGCAGTGAGGAGGGACAGGTTTACGAGCAGTACTTC CASSEEGQVYEQYF
TRBJ2-3 TRBD1 NA TRBV11-3 TGTGCCAGCAGCAACGTGGGACAGGGAAACACAGATACGCAGTATTTT CASSNVGQGNTDTQYF
TRBJ2-7 TRBD1 NA TRBV6-5 TGTGCCAGCAAAAGGGGACAGATTCCCTACGAGCAGTACTTC CASKRGQIPYEQYF
TRBJ1-3 NA NA TRBV6-5 TGTGCCAGCAGTTACGATCAACCTCTGAGAGGAAACACCATATATTTT CASSYDQPLRGNTIYF
TRBJ1-1 NA NA TRBV6-5 TGTGCCAGCAGCGAGGGACGGATGAACACTGAAGCTTTCTTT CASSEGRMNTEAFF
TRBJ1-2 NA NA TRBV18 TGTGCCAGCTCACCACCGCCCAATCGGAACTATGGCTACACCTTC CASSPPPNRNYGYTF
TRBJ2-5 NA NA TRBV30 TGTGCCTGGAGTCCCACCAAAATGATAGCGACCCAGTACTTC CAWSPTKMIATQYF
TRBJ2-2 NA NA TRBV5-1 TGCGCCAGCAGTAAGGGGGTACAAGATACCGGGGAGCTGTTTTTT CASSKGVQDTGELFF
TRBJ1-2 NA NA TRBV28 TGTGCCAGCAGTTCCCCCGGAGGCCTACCACAGGGCTACACCTTC CASSSPGGLPQGYTF
TRBJ1-6 TRBD1 NA TRBV6-5 TGTGCCAGCAGTTGGGACAGGGGGCTGGGTTCACCCCTCCACTTT CASSWDRGLGSPLHF
TRBJ1-3 TRBD1 NA TRBV6-6 TGTGCCAGCAGTTTTCCGGGACAGAGCTCTGGAAACACCATATATTTT CASSFPGQSSGNTIYF
TRBJ2-1 NA NA TRBV4-2 TGTGCCAGCAGCCGGCCGGGGGATGAGAATGAGCAGTTCTTC CASSRPGDENEQFF
TRBJ2-5 NA few TRBV9 TGTGCCAGCAGCACCACTGCGGGGAATGCGGAGACCCAGTACTTC CASSTTAGNAETQYF
TRBJ2-7 NA few TRBV13 TGTGCCAGCAGCCAAGGCTCAGGCGAGCAGTACTTC CASSQGSGEQYF
TRBJ1-2 TRBD1 NA TRBV5-1 TGCGCCAGCAGCACCGGACAGGGTGACTATGGCTACACCTTC CASSTGQGDYGYTF
TRBJ1-5 TRBD1 few TRBV6-5 TGTGCCAGCAGTTATACCACAGGGGATGATCAGCCCCAGCATTTT CASSYTTGDDQPQHF
TRBJ2-3 TRBD1 NA TRBV7-9 TGTGCCAGCAGCGAGTGGCAGGGGGCTAGCACAGATACGCAGTATTTT CASSEWQGASTDTQYF
TRBJ1-4 NA NA TRBV30 TGTGCCTGGAGGGGAGGGGTTACTAATGAAAAACTGTTTTTT CAWRGGVTNEKLFF
TRBJ2-5 TRBD2 NA TRBV11-2 TGTGCCAGCAGCTCCTCGACTAGCGGGGGACAAGAGACCCAGTACTTC CASSSSTSGGQETQYF
TRBJ1-1 NA NA TRBV7-3 TGTGCCAGCAGCCCCACCCCCGGGAACACTGAAGCTTTCTTT CASSPTPGNTEAFF
TRBJ2-3 TRBD2 NA TRBV6-4 TGTGCCAGCAGTGACTCGACTAGCGGGGGGGCAGATACGCAGTATTTT CASSDSTSGGADTQYF
TRBJ2-1 NA NA TRBV14 TGTGCCAGCAGCCAGGGTCTAGGCCTGAATGAGCAGTTCTTC CASSQGLGLNEQFF
TRBJ2-5 TRBD2 NA TRBV5-6 TGTGCCAGCAGCCTTAGGCGGGGGGCCGGTGAGACCCAGTACTTC CASSLRRGAGETQYF
TRBJ2-5 TRBD2 NA TRBV5-1 TGCGCCAGCAGCCGGACTAGCGGGACCCAAGAGACCCAGTACTTC CASSRTSGTQETQYF
TRBJ1-4 NA NA TRBV19 TGTGCCAGTAGTCGGGGGAATGTGAATGAAAAACTGTTTTTT CASSRGNVNEKLFF
TRBJ1-3 TRBD1 NA TRBV6-1 TGTGCCAGCAGCTATGGACAGGGGGCTGGAAACACCATATATTTT CASSYGQGAGNTIYF
TRBJ1-2 TRBD1 NA TRBV6-5 TGTGCCAGCAGTCGGGACAGGTCTTGGGATGGCTACACCTTC CASSRDRSWDGYTF
TRBJ2-6 NA NA TRBV5-1 TGCGCCAGCAGCTTTGCTCCTGGGGCCAACGTCCTGACTTTC CASSFAPGANVLTF
TRBJ1-5 NA once TRBV7-9 TGTGCCAGCAGCAGGGACACCCTAGGGCCCCAGCATTTT CASSRDTLGPQHF
TRBJ1-6 NA NA TRBV11-2 TGTGCCAGCAGCTTAAGGGGGGATAATTCACCCCTCCACTTT CASSLRGDNSPLHF
TRBJ2-7 TRBD1 NA TRBV4-1 TGCGCCAGCAGCCTACGGACAGGGCACCACGAGCAGTACTTC CASSLRTGHHEQYF
TRBJ2-2 TRBD2 NA TRBV5-1 TGCGCCAGCAGCGAGCTAGCGGGAGATACCGGGGAGCTGTTTTTT CASSELAGDTGELFF
TRBJ1-3 NA NA TRBV30 TGTGCCTGGAGCTTACTCTACTCTGGAAACACCATATATTTT CAWSLLYSGNTIYF
TRBJ1-2 NA NA TRBV6-4 TGTGCCAGCAGGGCCGGGCAGTCGGGTAACTATGGCTACACCTTC CASRAGQSGNYGYTF
TRBJ1-4 NA NA TRBV5-4 TGTGCCAGCAGCGACAGCCCTAATGAAAAACTGTTTTTT CASSDSPNEKLFF
TRBJ2-3 NA NA TRBV4-1 TGCGCCAGCAGCCAACAGATTATCACAGATACGCAGTATTTT CASSQQIITDTQYF
TRBJ2-7 NA few TRBV30 TGTGCCTGGACTCATACGGGAGTCTACGAGCAGTACTTC CAWTHTGVYEQYF